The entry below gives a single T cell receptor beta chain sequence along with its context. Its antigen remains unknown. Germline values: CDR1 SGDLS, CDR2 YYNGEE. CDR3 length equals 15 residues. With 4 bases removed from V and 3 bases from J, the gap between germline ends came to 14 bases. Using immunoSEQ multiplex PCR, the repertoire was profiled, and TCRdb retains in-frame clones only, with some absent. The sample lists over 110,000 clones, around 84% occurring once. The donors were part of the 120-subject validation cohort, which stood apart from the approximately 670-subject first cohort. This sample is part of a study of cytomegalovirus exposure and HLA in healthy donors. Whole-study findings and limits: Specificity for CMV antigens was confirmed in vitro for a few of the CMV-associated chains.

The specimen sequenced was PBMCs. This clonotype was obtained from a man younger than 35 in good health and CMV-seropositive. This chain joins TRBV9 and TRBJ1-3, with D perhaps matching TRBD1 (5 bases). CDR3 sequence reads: CASSLGGGGGNTIYF. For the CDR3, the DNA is TGTGCCAGCAGCTTGGGGGGTGGCGGTGGAAACACCATATATTTT.